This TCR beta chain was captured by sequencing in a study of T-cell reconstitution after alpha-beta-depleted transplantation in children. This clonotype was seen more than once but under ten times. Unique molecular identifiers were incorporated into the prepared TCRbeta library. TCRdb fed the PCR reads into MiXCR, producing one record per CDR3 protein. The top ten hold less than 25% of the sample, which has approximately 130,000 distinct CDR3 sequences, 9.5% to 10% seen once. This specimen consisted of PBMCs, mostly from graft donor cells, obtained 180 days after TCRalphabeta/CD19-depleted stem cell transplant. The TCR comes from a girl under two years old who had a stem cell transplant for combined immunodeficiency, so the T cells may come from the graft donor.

CDR3: CASSYRYTRDETQYF. For the CDR3, the DNA is TGTGCCAGCAGTTACCGCTACACCAGGGACGAGACCCAGTACTTC. The chain joins TRBV6-5 to TRBJ2-5; the D call may be TRBD1 or TRBD2 (5 bases each). Trimming removed 2 bases from V and 5 bases from J, with 15 bases in between. The germline CDR1 and CDR2 sequences are MNHEY and SVGAGI. The CDR3 is 15 residues long.